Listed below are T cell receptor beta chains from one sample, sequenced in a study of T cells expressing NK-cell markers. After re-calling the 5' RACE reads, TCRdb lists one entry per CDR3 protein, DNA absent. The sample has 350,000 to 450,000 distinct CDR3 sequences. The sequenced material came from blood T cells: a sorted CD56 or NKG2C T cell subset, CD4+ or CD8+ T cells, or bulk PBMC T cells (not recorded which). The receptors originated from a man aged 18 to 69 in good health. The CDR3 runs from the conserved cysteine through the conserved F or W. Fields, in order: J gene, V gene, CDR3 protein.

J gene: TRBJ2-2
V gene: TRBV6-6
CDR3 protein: CASGRPNTGELFF

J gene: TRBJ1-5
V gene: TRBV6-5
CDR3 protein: CASSSTPQGGYQPQHF

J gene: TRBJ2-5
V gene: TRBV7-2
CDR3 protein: CASSLQTSGGQETQYF

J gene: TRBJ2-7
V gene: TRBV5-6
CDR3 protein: CASSLGGTGNDEQYF

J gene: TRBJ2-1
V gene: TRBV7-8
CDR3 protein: CASSLAEAGGYGQFF

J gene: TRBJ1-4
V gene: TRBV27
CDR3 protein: CASSIKTGIPEKLFF

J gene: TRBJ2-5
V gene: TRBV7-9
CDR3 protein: CASSSGLAGGLVETQYF

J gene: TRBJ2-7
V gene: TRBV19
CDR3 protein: CASSRGLDTYEQYF

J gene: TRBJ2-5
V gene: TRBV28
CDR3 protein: CASSLTGVLSETQYF

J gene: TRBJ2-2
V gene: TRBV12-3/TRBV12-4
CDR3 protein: CASSAGGRAGELFF

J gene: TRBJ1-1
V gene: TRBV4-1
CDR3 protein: CASSQDLRFLNTEAFF

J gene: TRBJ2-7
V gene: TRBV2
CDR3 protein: CASSVLGGLYEQYF